This T cell receptor (beta chain) was found in a study of spatial heterogeneity in lung cancer. Findings of the study overall: At tumor resection, ubiquitous expanded TCRs were detected in blood more often than later.

MiXCR, applied by TCRdb to the 5' RACE reads, yields one record per CDR3 protein. The sample lists about 85,000 distinct CDR3 sequences; about 20% were seen once. As for time point: sample taken at primary tumor resection. Without sorting, whole RNA was sequenced from tumor, nontumor lung or frozen PBMC. This clonotype was detected only a few times. Its antigen is currently unknown. Per germline, CDR1 MDHEN and CDR2 SYDVKM. Trimming pared 0 bases from V and 8 bases from J, leaving 11 bases between. This CDR3 comprises 13 residues. This TCR derives from a male donor with early-stage non-small cell lung cancer. Specimen: PBMCs, collected at surgery. V usage is TRBV28 and J usage is TRBJ2-7; no clear D gene. The DNA for the CDR3 is TGTGCCAGCAGTTTATGGGTGGGCGCCCAGCAGTACTTC. Translation: CASSLWVGAQQYF.